This T cell receptor (beta chain) is from a study of human T cells and chemical hapten exposure (dated by TCRdb to 2020 to 2022). General notes on the study: Libraries were combined into a pool for sequencing, and differences in TCR yield between samples came mainly from small differences in library volumes within the pool. This study followed changes in the peripheral blood TCR repertoire in vivo during primary and secondary sensitization of alopecia patients to the hapten diphenylcyclopropenone (DPC). From each blood RNA sample, both TCR alpha and TCR beta chains were sequenced. The full study reports these points: After repeated subsampling, changes were observed in the strength of the expansion versus patch-test correlation and in the threshold at which the correlation became significant. The number of TCRs above 1 in 1000 frequency did not change with DPC sensitization; there was no evidence of global repertoire structure alterations.

The CDR3 numbers 16 residues from cysteine through phenylalanine. Of the read, only the CDR3 DNA is kept; its 48 bases are in frame from base 1. CDR1 is given as MRHNA and CDR2 as SNTAGT, both from the germline V gene. The junction carries 15 bases between V and J, which are trimmed by 3 bases and 4 bases respectively. At least ten counts were recorded for this clonotype. It has no known antigen specificity. No much larger clone is present one base from it, and per-base qualities are unavailable. The library was obtained by RACE. TCRdb names NextSeq 500 as the instrument used. Library preparation attached unique molecular identifiers to individual cDNA molecules for quantitative, reproducible TCR counting. The published analysis was carried out like this. A median of roughly 99,000 TCRs per sample was observed, with a range of about 20,000 to 750,000. The Decombinator software suite was used to annotate the V, J and CDR3 of the TCR reads. For PS versus PT1 abundance plots, all samples were subsampled to the same number of TCRs (28,000). Expanded TCRs were defined as absent before sensitization and observed at least eight times at the 2-week time point. TCRdb reran the public reads through fastp at Q25 and MiXCR, keeping productive beta chains. Merged by CDR3 protein, the rows form single entries marked with the most common genes and DNA. The V and J calls shown here were made by TCRdb, not taken from the authors' results. The sample table shows tens of thousands of distinct CDR3 sequences, and approximately 9% are seen once. Approximately 2.9% of the sample is held by the ten biggest clonotypes.

According to the study, the label for this sample's time point signals: healthy volunteer bleed at 2 weeks. Unfractionated whole blood was collected in Tempus Blood RNA tubes, and total RNA was extracted from that blood. A few healthy volunteers were used as TCR sequencing controls and were bled at day 0, 2 weeks and 6 weeks. Source material: whole blood. This receptor was obtained from a female donor in good health. Some clones in this sample may be carry-over from other donors' samples. The receptor chain draws on TRBV6-4 and TRBJ2-2, with no confidently assigned D gene. In nucleotide form, the sequence is TGTGCCAGCAGTGAGGTGGCCGGGCTTGGCACCGGGGAGCTGTTTTTT. This yields the protein CASSEVAGLGTGELFF.